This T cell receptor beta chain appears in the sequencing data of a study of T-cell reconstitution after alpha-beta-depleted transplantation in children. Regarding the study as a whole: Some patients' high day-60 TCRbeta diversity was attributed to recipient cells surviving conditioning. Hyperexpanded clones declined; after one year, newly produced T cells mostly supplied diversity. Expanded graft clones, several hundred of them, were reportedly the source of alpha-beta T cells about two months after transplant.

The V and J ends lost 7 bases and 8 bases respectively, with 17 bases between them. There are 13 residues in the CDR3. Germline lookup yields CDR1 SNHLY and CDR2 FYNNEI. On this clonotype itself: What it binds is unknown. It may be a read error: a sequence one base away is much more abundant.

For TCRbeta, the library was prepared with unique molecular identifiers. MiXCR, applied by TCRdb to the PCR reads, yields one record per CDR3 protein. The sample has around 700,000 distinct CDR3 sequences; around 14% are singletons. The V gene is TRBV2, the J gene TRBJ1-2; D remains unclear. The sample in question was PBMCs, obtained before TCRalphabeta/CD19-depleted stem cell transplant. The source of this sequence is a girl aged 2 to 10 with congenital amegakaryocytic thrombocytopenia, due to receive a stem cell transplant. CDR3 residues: CASTKRRYEGYTF. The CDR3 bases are TGTGCCAGCACCAAAAGGAGGTACGAGGGCTACACCTTC.